Sequencing of this T cell receptor (beta chain) was carried out in a study of human T cells and chemical hapten exposure. In the library, unique molecular identifiers were attached to individual cDNA molecules. Per the original data handling: Sampled TCR counts reached a median of 95,638 per sample, with values ranging from roughly 23,224 to 700,000. Each CDR3 protein gets one entry after TCRdb re-called the RACE reads with MiXCR. TCRdb, not the authors, supplied the V and J calls. The sample shows tens of thousands of distinct CDR3 sequences, 8.5% to 9% of them seen only once. The sample's time point: healthy volunteer bleed at 2 weeks. Total RNA was isolated from unfractionated whole blood. From germline, CDR1 is KGHDR and CDR2 SFDVKD. CDR3 length: 16 amino acids. Trimming cost V 1 base and J 3 bases; bases outside gene matches: 7.

This rearrangement joins TRBV24-1 to TRBJ2-5; 7 bases line up with TRBD1. Sequences were obtained from whole blood. The receptor was isolated from a female donor in good health. Some clones in this sample may be carry-over from other donors' samples. CDR3 nucleotide sequence: TGTGCCACCAGTGATTTTCGGGACAGCCCTAAAGAGACCCAGTACTTC. As protein: CATSDFRDSPKETQYF.